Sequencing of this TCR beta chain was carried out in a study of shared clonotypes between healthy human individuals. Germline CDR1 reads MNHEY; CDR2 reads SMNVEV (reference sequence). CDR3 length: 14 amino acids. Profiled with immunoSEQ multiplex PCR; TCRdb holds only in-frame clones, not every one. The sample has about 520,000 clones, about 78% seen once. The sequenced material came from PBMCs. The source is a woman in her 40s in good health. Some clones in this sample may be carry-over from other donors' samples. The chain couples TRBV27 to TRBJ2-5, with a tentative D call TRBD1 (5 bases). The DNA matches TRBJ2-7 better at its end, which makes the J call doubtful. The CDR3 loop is CASSFSRDSYEQYF. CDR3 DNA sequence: TGTGCCAGCAGTTTTAGCAGGGACTCCTACGAGCAGTACTTC.